What follows describes a single TCR beta chain. The data are from a study of CD8 T cells in ankylosing spondylitis. From the 5' RACE reads, TCRdb called clonotypes with MiXCR, one entry per CDR3 protein. The table shows 290,000 or so distinct CDR3 sequences, with less than 25% occurring only once. The V end was cut by 4 bases, the J end by 7 bases, with 15 bases between. There are 14 residues in the CDR3. Per germline, CDR1 LGHNA and CDR2 YSLEER. This rearrangement joins TRBV4-3 to TRBJ2-3; D ambiguous. The TCR comes from a female donor with ankylosing spondylitis or in good health (not recorded which). The sequenced sample was blood, either unsorted or a sorted T cell fraction (not recorded which). The CDR3 spells CASSRSDGAYTQYF. The CDR3 DNA sequence: TGCGCCAGCAGCCGATCCGACGGAGCATATACGCAGTATTTT.